The 16 T cell receptor beta chains reported below all come from one sample, sequenced in a study of blood T cell repertoires in COVID-19. Profiled with immunoSEQ multiplex PCR; TCRdb holds only in-frame clones, not every one. This sample has about 100,000 clones, with 70% to 90% found just once. The material sequenced was peripheral blood. The receptor set was obtained from a man aged 50-59 years with active COVID-19.

Only one count was recorded for this clone. This chain links TRBV7-2 with TRBJ1-2; 7 positions agree with TRBD1. Germline CDR1 SGHTA, CDR2 FQGNSA. V trimming: 5 bases; J trimming: 9 bases; junction bases outside the gene matches: 9. The CDR3 is made up of 13 amino acids. CDR3 loop: CASSPTGIWRYTF. The CDR3, as DNA: TGTGCCAGCAGCCCGACAGGGATTTGGCGCTACACCTTC.

The CDR3 nucleotides are TGTGCCAGCACGGCGGGGGGGCCCCACAATGAGCAGTTCTTC. Its protein product is CASTAGGPHNEQFF. The V and J genes are TRBV28 and TRBJ2-1; 9 bases line up with TRBD2. Germline CDR1 MDHEN, CDR2 SYDVKM. This CDR3 comprises 14 residues. The V gene end was trimmed by 7 bases and the J gene end by 5 bases; junction bases not matched to a gene: 6.

The V and J genes are TRBV12-3 or TRBV12-4 and TRBJ1-4; D is uncertain. Trimming took 6 bases from V and 6 from J, leaving 8 bases between them. The CDR3 has 12 residues. CDR3 amino acids: CASRSIDEKLFF. As DNA, the CDR3 is TGTGCCAGCAGGTCGATAGATGAAAAACTGTTTTTT.

This rearrangement joins TRBV6-2 or TRBV6-3 to TRBJ2-1; possibly TRBD2 for D (6 bases). This CDR3 spans 19 amino acids. V was pared by 2 bases and J by 0 bases, with 20 bases between. Germline assignment: CDR1 MNHEY and CDR2 SVGEGT. CDR3 in DNA: TGTGCCAGCAGTTACCTGGTAGGGCGGGGCCAGAGCTCCTACAATGAGCAGTTCTTC. Amino acid sequence: CASSYLVGRGQSSYNEQFF.

The chain recombines TRBV19 with TRBJ2-3; 9 bases match TRBD1. The V gene end was trimmed by 0 bases and the J gene end by 4 bases; junction bases not matched to a gene: 5. The CDR3 is 16 amino acids. The germline gives CDR1 LNHDA, CDR2 SQIVND (reference sequence). As DNA, the CDR3 is TGTGCCAGTAGTATAGATGGGACAGGGCTGGCAGATACGCAGTATTTT. As protein: CASSIDGTGLADTQYF.

This clone was seen once. The J gene is TRBJ2-5, the V gene TRBV9; 8 nucleotides line up with TRBD2. Germline trimming cut 0 bases from V and 5 bases from J; bases unmatched to any gene: 6. The germline V gene has CDR1 SGDLS and CDR2 YYNGEE. The CDR3 is 15 amino acids. The CDR3 nucleotides read TGTGCCAGCAGCGTAGGGCTAGCGGGTGGGGAGACCCAGTACTTC. This codes for CASSVGLAGGETQYF.

The V call is TRBV5-6, the J call TRBJ2-7, with D possibly TRBD1 on 5 matching bases. Trimming shortened V by 0 bases and J by 3 bases, and 13 bases separated the two germline ends. Per germline, CDR1 SGHDT and CDR2 YYEEEE. The CDR3 is 15 residues long. CDR3 DNA: TGTGCCAGCAGCTTGGTGGGGCTTTCGGTCTACGAGCAGTACTTC. Translating gives CASSLVGLSVYEQYF. Full variable domain (rest looked up from reference TRBV5-6 and TRBJ2-7): DAGVTQSPTHLIKTRGQQVTLRCSPKSGHDTVSWYQQALGQGPQFIFQYYEEEERQRGNFPDRFSGHQFPNYSSELNVNALLLGDSALYLCASSLVGLSVYEQYFGPGTRLTVT.

The J gene is TRBJ1-1, the V gene TRBV7-2; D call uncertain. The CDR3 extends over 13 amino acids. From germline, CDR1 is SGHTA and CDR2 FQGNSA. The V end was cut by 2 bases, the J end by 0 bases, with 4 bases between. The DNA of the CDR3 is TGTGCCAGCAGCTTATCATTGAACACTGAAGCTTTCTTT. It translates to CASSLSLNTEAFF.

This clone was detected once. The rearrangement joins TRBV4-2 to TRBJ2-5; 8 bases align to TRBD2. Germline CDR1 is LGHNA and CDR2 is YNFKEQ. V trimming: 2 bases; J trimming: 1 base; junction bases outside the gene matches: 3. CDR3 length: 15 amino acids. CDR3 nucleotides: TGTGCCAGCAGCCAATCGGGGGGGGCCCAAGAGACCCAGTACTTC. Protein: CASSQSGGAQETQYF.

The genes are TRBV6-2 or TRBV6-3 and TRBJ2-5; D perhaps matches TRBD2 (5 bases). This CDR3 is 15 amino acids long. The V end was cut by 0 bases, the J end by 9 bases, with 17 bases between. From germline, CDR1 is MNHEY and CDR2 SVGEGT. As DNA, the CDR3 is TGTGCCAGCAGTTACTCGAGCGGCAGCAAGAAGGCCCAGTACTTC. Translating it yields CASSYSSGSKKAQYF.

This chain joins TRBV28 and TRBJ2-3, with a tentative D call TRBD1 (6 bases). V was clipped by 3 bases and J by 0 bases, with 7 bases between them. The CDR3 runs to 14 residues. Germline-derived CDR1 and CDR2 are MDHEN and SYDVKM. CDR3 nucleotide sequence: TGTGCCAGCAGTTTTAGGGGGAGCACAGATACGCAGTATTTT. Protein product: CASSFRGSTDTQYF.

The V call is TRBV4-1, the J call TRBJ1-3; TRBD1 matches 8 bases. Germline lookup yields CDR1 MGHRA and CDR2 YSYEKL. After removal of 1 base from V and 0 bases from J, the junction contained 8 bases not matched to a gene. This CDR3 comprises 18 residues. The CDR3 region is CASSQGRQGRSSGNTIYF. DNA of the CDR3: TGCGCCAGCAGCCAAGGTCGACAGGGGAGAAGCTCTGGAAACACCATATATTTT.

The chain joins TRBV5-5 to TRBJ1-6; 7 bases are shared with TRBD1. CDR3 length: 17 residues. V shed 0 bases, J shed 1 base, and the junction held 4 bases outside the gene matches. Germline-derived CDR1 and CDR2 are SGHKS and YYEKEE (reference sequence). The CDR3 DNA follows: TGTGCCAGCAGCTTGGAAAACAGGGGTTCCTATAATTCACCCCTCCACTTT. This sequence encodes CASSLENRGSYNSPLHF.

The chain recombines TRBV10-2 with TRBJ2-3; TRBD2 might be the D (5 bases). Germline V lookup: CDR1 WSHSY, CDR2 SAAADI. The germline V and J ends were trimmed by 3 bases and 2 bases, with 18 bases remaining between them. The CDR3 covers 17 residues. CDR3 in amino acids: CASSDPVLGRFTDTQYF. CDR3 nucleotides: TGCGCCAGCAGTGACCCGGTACTAGGAAGGTTCACAGATACGCAGTATTTT.

The J gene is TRBJ2-5, the V gene TRBV2; D call uncertain. V was cut by 2 bases and J by 1 base, with 8 bases left in between. Germline assignment: CDR1 SNHLY and CDR2 FYNNEI. The CDR3 spans 14 residues. The CDR3 DNA is TGTGCCAGCAGTGAATCCCTTATCCAAGAGACCCAGTACTTC. It translates to CASSESLIQETQYF. Using reference TRBV2 and TRBJ2-5 for the parts outside the CDR3, the full variable domain is EPEVTQTPSHQVTQMGQEVILRCVPISNHLYFYWYRQILGQKVEFLVSFYNNEISEKSEIFDDQFSVERPDGSNFTLKIRSTKLEDSAMYFCASSESLIQETQYFGPGTRLLVL.

The V call is TRBV5-5, the J call TRBJ2-7; possibly TRBD2 for D (6 bases). CDR3 length equals 13 residues. Trimming removed 4 bases at V and 7 bases at J, with 15 bases between. Looked up from germline, CDR1 is SGHKS and CDR2 is YYEKEE (reference sequence). The CDR3 spells CASSSFRLAEQYF. CDR3 nucleotide sequence: TGTGCCAGCAGCAGCTTCCGTCTAGCGGAGCAGTACTTC.